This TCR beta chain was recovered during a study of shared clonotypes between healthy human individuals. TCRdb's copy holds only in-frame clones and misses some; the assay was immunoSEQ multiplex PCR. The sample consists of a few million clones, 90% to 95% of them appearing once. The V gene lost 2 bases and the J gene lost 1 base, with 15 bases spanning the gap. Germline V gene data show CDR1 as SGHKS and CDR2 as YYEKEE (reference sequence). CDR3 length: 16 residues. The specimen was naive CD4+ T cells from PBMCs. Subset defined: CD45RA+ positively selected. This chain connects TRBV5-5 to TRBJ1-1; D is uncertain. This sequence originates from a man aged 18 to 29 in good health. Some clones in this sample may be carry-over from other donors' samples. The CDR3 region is CASSFMVSARNTEAFF. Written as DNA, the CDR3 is TGTGCCAGCAGCTTTATGGTCTCGGCCCGGAACACTGAAGCTTTCTTT.